What follows are 9 T cell receptor beta chains derived from one specimen sequenced in a study of T-cell memory formation after mild COVID-19. TCRdb used MiXCR to reprocess the 5' RACE reads, holding one entry per CDR3 protein. The table includes around 530,000 distinct CDR3 sequences, roughly 21% detected once. Sequenced input: PBMCs or a T cell subset sorted from them (not recorded which). These receptors all stem from an adult woman who had mild COVID-19 (a few samples of this study predate the infection). Cell type and time point are not known.

The chain is built from TRBV29-1 and TRBJ2-1; weak D call: TRBD2 (5 bases). Between the trimmed V and J ends, which lost 3 bases and 4 bases, there was a span of 10 bases. The CDR3 has 13 amino acids. From germline, CDR1 is SQVTM and CDR2 ANQGSEA. The CDR3 DNA follows: TGCAGCGTTGAGGGCAAGCGGTACAATGAGCAGTTCTTC. As protein: CSVEGKRYNEQFF.

This clonotype came up a few times. The chain carries TRBV30 and TRBJ1-1; D is unclear. V lost 1 base to trimming and J lost 2 bases, with 8 bases between them. The CDR3 sequence is 13 residues long. Per the germline V gene, CDR1 is GTSNPN and CDR2 is SVGIG (reference sequence). CDR3 coding DNA: TGTGCCTGGAGTGAGGATCTCAACACTGAAGCTTTCTTT. Amino acids: CAWSEDLNTEAFF.

The chain is built from TRBV20-1 and TRBJ2-7, with TRBD2 matching 10 bases. Germline loops: CDR1 DFQATT, CDR2 SNEGSKA (reference sequence). The CDR3 is 14 amino acids. V lost 5 bases and J lost 9; bases outside the gene matches: 13. CDR3 sequence: CSAFQAGGALVQYF. The CDR3, as DNA: TGCAGTGCTTTCCAAGCGGGAGGGGCCCTCGTGCAGTACTTC.

The V call is TRBV11-3, the J call TRBJ2-1; 9 nucleotides match TRBD1. CDR3 size: 15 residues. V lost 3 bases and J lost 5; bases outside the gene matches: 5. CDR1 and CDR2 (germline): SGHNT, YENEEA. CDR3 bases: TGTGCCAGCAGCTTGGGACAGGGTTTCAACAATGAGCAGTTCTTC. Its protein is CASSLGQGFNNEQFF.

The table lists this clonotype with a few counts. The chain links TRBV30 to TRBJ2-2, with D uncertain. CDR1 GTSNPN and CDR2 SVGIG come from the germline V gene (reference sequence). The CDR3 has 17 amino acids. Trimming took off 2 bases at V and 1 base at J, with 17 bases between the two ends. CDR3 sequence reads: CAWSPRTSARNTGELFF. The DNA for the CDR3 is TGTGCCTGGAGTCCCCGCACGAGCGCGAGGAACACCGGGGAGCTGTTTTTT.

The J gene is TRBJ2-3, the V gene TRBV7-9; 7 nucleotides agree with TRBD2. There are 14 residues in the CDR3. After removal of 5 bases from V and 1 base from J, the junction contained 3 bases not matched to a gene. From germline, CDR1 is SEHNR and CDR2 FQNEAQ (reference sequence). In nucleotides, the CDR3 is TGTGCCAGCAGCCCGACTAGCCGCACAGATACGCAGTATTTT. It yields the protein CASSPTSRTDTQYF.

This clonotype has a count of ten or more. CDR3 region: CASSQNPFLAYNEQFF. The CDR3 region has the DNA TGCGCCAGCAGCCAAAATCCATTTCTAGCGTACAATGAGCAGTTCTTC. V usage is TRBV4-3 and J usage is TRBJ2-1; perhaps TRBD2 as D (6 bases). CDR1 and CDR2 (germline): LGHNA, YSLEER. Trimming removed 2 bases from V and 4 bases from J, with 15 bases in between. The CDR3 is 16 amino acids.

The chain links TRBV5-1 to TRBJ2-1, with 14 nucleotides matching TRBD2. The V gene's germline CDR1 is SGHRS and CDR2 YFSETQ. The CDR3 runs to 16 residues. After removal of 4 bases from V and 2 bases from J, the junction contained 2 bases not matched to a gene. CDR3 residues: CASSGGLAGAYNEQFF. The CDR3 nucleotides are TGCGCCAGCAGCGGGGGACTAGCGGGAGCCTACAATGAGCAGTTCTTC.

The V and J genes are TRBV18 and TRBJ2-5; unclear D gene. This CDR3 is built from 14 residues. Between the trimmed V and J ends, which lost 2 bases and 5 bases, there was a span of 12 bases. Germline V gene lookup returns CDR1 KGHSH and CDR2 LQKENI. CDR3 nucleotides: TGTGCCAGCTCACCAGGTCGATCCGGGGAGACCCAGTACTTC. It translates to CASSPGRSGETQYF.